These 6 T cell receptor beta chains came from one sample sequenced in a study of cytomegalovirus exposure and HLA in healthy donors. Only in-frame clones appear in the TCRdb table, and some are missing; sequencing was by immunoSEQ multiplex PCR. The sample lists under 60,000 clones, about nine tenths occurring once. The sample consisted of PBMCs. These receptors were collected from a woman under 40 in good health and CMV-seronegative.

This sequence joins TRBV20-1 and TRBJ1-4, with D possibly matching TRBD1 (5 bases). The CDR3 is 11 amino acids. Trimming took 4 bases from V and 8 from J, leaving 8 bases between them. The germline gives CDR1 DFQATT, CDR2 SNEGSKA (reference sequence). The CDR3 sequence is CSATRGEKLFF. CDR3 in DNA: TGCAGTGCTACAAGGGGCGAAAAACTGTTTTTT.

The V and J genes are TRBV27 and TRBJ1-5; D call uncertain. The CDR3 sequence is 17 residues long. Per germline, CDR1 MNHEY and CDR2 SMNVEV (reference sequence). The ends were cut back, 1 base at V and 6 bases at J, with 19 bases in the middle. The DNA of the CDR3 is TGTGCCAGCAGTTTATTAGGAGGAACCCCCTCGGGTCAGCCCCAGCATTTT. It encodes CASSLLGGTPSGQPQHF.

This clone has a handful of counts. This chain connects TRBV7-8 to TRBJ2-2; no reliable D call. Germline V gene lookup returns CDR1 SGHVS and CDR2 FQNEAQ. V lost 2 bases and J 7 bases, leaving 5 bases between the germline ends. This CDR3 spans 12 amino acids. The CDR3 coding sequence is TGTGCCAGCAGCTTATCGGGCGGGGAGCTGTTTTTT. It encodes CASSLSGGELFF.

The gene calls are TRBV5-1 and TRBJ1-2; D unresolved. This CDR3 has 12 amino acids. Per the germline V gene, CDR1 is SGHRS and CDR2 is YFSETQ. V lost 7 bases, J lost 8 bases, and 15 bases lay in between. CDR3 sequence (DNA): TGCGCCAGCGGCCCCCGGGTCGGGGGCTACACCTTC. Protein product: CASGPRVGGYTF.

A single count supports this clone. The chain links TRBV9 to TRBJ2-3; D might be TRBD2 (5 bases). There are 15 residues in the CDR3. V dropped 3 bases and J dropped 3 bases, with 14 bases sitting between them. Germline V gene data show CDR1 as SGDLS and CDR2 as YYNGEE. The CDR3 protein is CASSAEGRATDTQYF. The DNA for the CDR3 is TGTGCCAGCAGCGCCGAGGGAAGGGCAACAGATACGCAGTATTTT.

This clone is a singleton in its sample. This chain uses TRBV27 with TRBJ1-2; no clear D. The germline CDR1 and CDR2 sequences are MNHEY and SMNVEV (reference sequence). Trimming cost V 3 bases and J 2 bases, with 7 bases left between them. The CDR3 consists of 13 residues. The CDR3 bases are TGTGCCAGCAGTTTGACAAGCAACTATGGCTACACCTTC. It codes for CASSLTSNYGYTF.